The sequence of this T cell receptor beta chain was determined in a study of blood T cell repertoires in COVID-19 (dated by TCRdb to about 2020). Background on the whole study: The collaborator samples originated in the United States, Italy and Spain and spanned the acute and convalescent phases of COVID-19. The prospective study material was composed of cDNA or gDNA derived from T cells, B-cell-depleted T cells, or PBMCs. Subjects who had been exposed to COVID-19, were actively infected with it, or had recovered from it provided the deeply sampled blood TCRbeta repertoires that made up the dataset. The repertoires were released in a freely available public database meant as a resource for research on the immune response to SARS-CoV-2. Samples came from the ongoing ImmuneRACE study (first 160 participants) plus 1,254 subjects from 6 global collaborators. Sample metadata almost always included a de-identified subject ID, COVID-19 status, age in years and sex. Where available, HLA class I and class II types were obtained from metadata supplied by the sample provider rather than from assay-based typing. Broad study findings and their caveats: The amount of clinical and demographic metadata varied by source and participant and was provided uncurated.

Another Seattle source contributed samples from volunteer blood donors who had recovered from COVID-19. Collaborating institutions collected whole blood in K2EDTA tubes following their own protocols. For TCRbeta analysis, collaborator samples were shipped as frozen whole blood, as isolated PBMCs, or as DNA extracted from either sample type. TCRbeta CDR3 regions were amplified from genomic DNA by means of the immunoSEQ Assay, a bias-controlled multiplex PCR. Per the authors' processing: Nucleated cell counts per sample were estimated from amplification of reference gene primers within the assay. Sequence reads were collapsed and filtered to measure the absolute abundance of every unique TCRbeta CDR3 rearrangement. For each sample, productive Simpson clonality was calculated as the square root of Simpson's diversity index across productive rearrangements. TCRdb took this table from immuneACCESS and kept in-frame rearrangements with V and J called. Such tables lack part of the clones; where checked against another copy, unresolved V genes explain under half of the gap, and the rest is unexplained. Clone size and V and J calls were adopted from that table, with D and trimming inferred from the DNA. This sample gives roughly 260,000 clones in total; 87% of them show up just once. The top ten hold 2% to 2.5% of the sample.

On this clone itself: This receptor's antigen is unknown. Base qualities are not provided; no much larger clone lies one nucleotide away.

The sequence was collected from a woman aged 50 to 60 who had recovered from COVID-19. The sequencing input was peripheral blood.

The DNA sequence follows: TGTGCCAGCAGTCTCTCCGGGACAGGGAATTATGGCTACACCTTC. It translates to CASSLSGTGNYGYTF. The chain uses TRBV6-6 and TRBJ1-2, with 9 bases aligning to TRBD1. Sequences MNHNY (CDR1) and SVGAGI (CDR2) are obtained from the germline V gene (reference sequence). The germline V and J ends show losses of 5 bases and 5 bases respectively, and no gene match explains 9 bases of the junction. Spanning cysteine to phenylalanine, the CDR3 consists of 15 amino acids. Of all the DNA, just the CDR3 is kept, 45 bases in frame from base 1.